Included here is one TCR beta chain sequence, with context. Its target is unknown. The data belong to a study of cytomegalovirus exposure and HLA in healthy donors. Study-level results: Donor immune exposure was known only as CMV serostatus. In a later analysis, across HLA loci, associated TCR counts were highest for DRB1, lowest for HLA-C.

The germline V and J ends were trimmed by 0 bases and 3 bases, with 10 bases remaining between them. This CDR3 spans 14 amino acids. Germline V gene data show CDR1 as GTSNPN and CDR2 as SVGIG (reference sequence). The primer mix had 60 Vbeta and 13 Jbeta primers. TCRdb's table, derived via immunoSEQ multiplex PCR, lists solely in-frame clones and lacks some. This table has 100,000 to 150,000 clones, about 8.5% appearing once. The gene calls are TRBV30 and TRBJ2-3; D is perhaps TRBD1 (5 bases). Sequenced sample: PBMCs. The sequence was obtained from a man aged 40-49 years in good health and CMV-seronegative. CDR3 bases: TGTGCCTGGAGTGTAAGGGCAGGGACAGATACGCAGTATTTT. Translated, it gives CAWSVRAGTDTQYF.